This T cell receptor beta chain was captured in a study of cytomegalovirus exposure and HLA in healthy donors. The study, taken as a whole, reports: Most TCR sequences were seen very rarely across donors, but some public TCRs occurred in many.

In the PCR, 60 Vbeta and 13 Jbeta primers were used. Measured with immunoSEQ multiplex PCR; TCRdb has only the in-frame clones, and not every one. This table has about 88,000 clones, about 90% appearing once. Of note for this clone: Its antigen is not identified.

The V gene's germline CDR1 is ENHRY and CDR2 SYGVKD. CDR3 length: 16 residues. V gave up 0 bases and J gave up 6 bases; unmatched junction bases: 10. V usage is TRBV10-3 and J usage is TRBJ1-2; TRBD1 matches 7 bases. Sequences were obtained from PBMCs. The TCR was taken from a man younger than 35 in good health and CMV-seronegative. CDR3 sequence reads: CAISESNLGRGDGYTF. The CDR3 nucleotides read TGTGCCATCAGTGAGTCGAACCTTGGCAGGGGGGATGGCTACACCTTC.